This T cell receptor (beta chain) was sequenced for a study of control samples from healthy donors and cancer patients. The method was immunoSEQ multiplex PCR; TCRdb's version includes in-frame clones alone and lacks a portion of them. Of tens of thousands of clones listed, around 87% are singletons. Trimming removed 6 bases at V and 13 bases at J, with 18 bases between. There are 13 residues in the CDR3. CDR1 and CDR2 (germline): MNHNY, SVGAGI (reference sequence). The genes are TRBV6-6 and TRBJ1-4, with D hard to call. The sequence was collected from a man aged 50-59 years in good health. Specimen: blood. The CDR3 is CASSWTAIVGLFF. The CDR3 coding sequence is TGTGCCAGCAGCTGGACGGCCATTGTAGGACTGTTTTTT.